The 17 T cell receptor beta chains below come from one sample, sequenced in a study of regulatory T cells in long-lasting Graves disease. To make TCR beta libraries, researchers used iRepertoire HTBI primers and Arm-PCR of CDR3 regions. One entry per CDR3 protein, called by TCRdb with MiXCR from the multiplex PCR reads. The table has over 350,000 distinct CDR3 sequences, roughly 20% seen once. Time point meaning: persistent/refractory GD, antithyroid drugs over 5 years with positive TRAb. PBMCs provided the RNA from which the TCR library was made. The sample in question was peripheral blood mononuclear cells (PBMCs), obtained when the disease was refractory, from a patient treated with antithyroid drugs. These receptor sequences come from a female donor with Graves disease.

There are a few counts of this clonotype. The J gene is TRBJ2-7, the V gene TRBV27; D is possibly TRBD1 (6 bases). V dropped 5 bases and J dropped 3 bases, with 11 bases sitting between them. The CDR3 loop spans 13 amino acids. Germline V gene lookup returns CDR1 MNHEY and CDR2 SMNVEV (reference sequence). CDR3 loop: CASSLTQGYEQYF. In DNA form, the CDR3 reads TGTGCCAGCAGTCTGACACAGGGCTACGAGCAGTACTTC.

This chain links TRBV19 with TRBJ1-5, with D unclear. CDR3 size: 15 residues. Germline V gene data show CDR1 as LNHDA and CDR2 as SQIVND (reference sequence). V lost 0 bases and J 10 bases, leaving 16 bases between the germline ends. The CDR3 DNA follows: TGTGCCAGTAGTATAGATCACGGGGAAGCTCGTCCCCAGCATTTT. Translating gives CASSIDHGEARPQHF.

The chain recombines TRBV29-1 with TRBJ2-7, with TRBD1 identical over 9 bases. Germline assignment: CDR1 SQVTM and CDR2 ANQGSEA. The CDR3 covers 13 residues. With V trimmed by 7 bases and J by 3 bases, 7 bases remained unmatched. CDR3 in amino acids: CSGGGTGFYEQYF. For the CDR3, the DNA is TGCAGCGGTGGAGGGACAGGGTTCTACGAGCAGTACTTC.

This clonotype appeared once. One base away lies a much larger clone, so this may be a sequencing read error. The rearrangement joins TRBV11-2 to TRBJ2-7, with D perhaps TRBD1 (6 bases). Germline lookup yields CDR1 SGHAT and CDR2 FQNNGV. V lost 5 bases, J lost 0 bases, and 17 bases lay in between. The CDR3 extends over 16 amino acids. DNA for the CDR3: TGTGCCAGCAGCATATTAACAGGGAGTTCCTCCTACGAGCAGTACTTC. It translates to CASSILTGSSSYEQYF.

This clonotype was recorded at least ten times. This chain joins TRBV2 and TRBJ2-7, with 7 bases aligning to TRBD1. J lost 0 bases, V lost 6 bases, and 5 bases had no gene match. Germline V CDR1 and CDR2: SNHLY, FYNNEI. The CDR3 is 14 amino acids. Written as DNA, the CDR3 is TGTGCCAGCAGGTTGACAGGGACCTCCTACGAGCAGTACTTC. Amino acid sequence: CASRLTGTSYEQYF.

This clonotype appeared a few times. The chain combines TRBV2 with TRBJ2-3; TRBD2 matches 9 bases. V dropped 1 base and J dropped 2; count of bases not matched to a gene: 1. The CDR3 runs 15 residues. Germline V CDR1 and CDR2: SNHLY, FYNNEI. The CDR3 loop reads CASSEGTSATDTQYF. The CDR3 DNA sequence: TGTGCCAGCAGTGAAGGGACTAGCGCCACAGATACGCAGTATTTT.

This clonotype came up a few times. The rearrangement joins TRBV11-2 to TRBJ2-6; D is uncertain. This CDR3 is built from 17 residues. V lost 4 bases and J 0 bases, leaving 13 bases between the germline ends. From germline, CDR1 is SGHAT and CDR2 FQNNGV. CDR3 in amino acids: CASSSSSVSSGANVLTF. DNA of the CDR3: TGTGCCAGCAGCTCCTCGAGTGTTAGCTCTGGGGCCAACGTCCTGACTTTC. Supplemented by reference TRBV11-2 and TRBJ2-6, the full variable domain reads EAGVAQSPRYKIIEKRQSVAFWCNPISGHATLYWYQQILGQGPKLLIQFQNNGVVDDSQLPKDRFSAERLKGVDSTLKIQPAKLEDSAVYLCASSSSSVSSGANVLTFGAGSRLTVL.

This clonotype was observed at least ten times. The V and J genes are TRBV11-2 and TRBJ2-5; D is perhaps TRBD2 (6 bases). Germline V CDR1 and CDR2: SGHAT, FQNNGV. The CDR3 has 14 amino acids. Deletions cut 5 bases from V and 5 bases from J, with 15 bases between. The CDR3 region has the DNA TGTGCCAGCAGCCTGGGGGGAAATTGGGAGACCCAGTACTTC. Translated: CASSLGGNWETQYF. The complete variable domain, with remaining parts taken from reference TRBV11-2 and TRBJ2-5, reads EAGVAQSPRYKIIEKRQSVAFWCNPISGHATLYWYQQILGQGPKLLIQFQNNGVVDDSQLPKDRFSAERLKGVDSTLKIQPAKLEDSAVYLCASSLGGNWETQYFGPGTRLLVL.

The J gene is TRBJ1-2, the V gene TRBV7-2, with D possibly matching TRBD1 (6 bases). The CDR3 contains 17 residues. Trimming pared 1 base from V and 3 bases from J, leaving 18 bases between. From germline, CDR1 is SGHTA and CDR2 FQGNSA. The CDR3 region is CASSLDASLGTYYGYTF. The DNA for the CDR3 is TGTGCCAGCAGCTTAGACGCTTCACTCGGGACATACTATGGCTACACCTTC.

The chain is built from TRBV7-2 and TRBJ1-3, with 9 bases aligning to TRBD1. Trimming removed 4 bases from V and 2 bases from J; junction bases left unmatched: 21. Germline CDR1 is SGHTA and CDR2 is FQGNSA. The CDR3 runs to 21 residues. CDR3 in DNA: TGTGCCAGCAGCTCAACCCCGATTGGGAACATACAGGGGGCCGCTGGAAACACCATATATTTT. It encodes CASSSTPIGNIQGAAGNTIYF.

This clonotype appeared many times. The gene calls are TRBV30 and TRBJ2-7; D uncertain. Germline V lookup: CDR1 GTSNPN, CDR2 SVGIG (reference sequence). The CDR3 runs 12 residues. V was cut by 1 base and J by 5 bases, with 9 bases left in between. As DNA, the CDR3 is TGTGCCTGGAGTGGCACCGCTGACGAGCAGTACTTC. Protein product: CAWSGTADEQYF.

The rearrangement uses TRBV12-3 or TRBV12-4 and TRBJ1-2, with D uncertain. This CDR3 has 13 amino acids. The ends were cut back, 0 bases at V and 7 bases at J, with 9 bases in the middle. CDR3 sequence reads: CASSLAGFGGYTF. In nucleotides, the CDR3 is TGTGCCAGCAGTTTAGCAGGGTTCGGTGGCTACACCTTC.

This clonotype was counted only a few times. V usage is TRBV28 and J usage is TRBJ1-3; D unresolved. Trimming removed 2 bases from V and 4 bases from J, with 9 bases in between. The CDR3 is 14 residues long. Germline CDR1 reads MDHEN; CDR2 reads SYDVKM. The CDR3, as DNA: TGTGCCAGCAGTTTAGTTGGGTTAGGAAACACCATATATTTT. The encoded protein is CASSLVGLGNTIYF. The entire variable domain, with the rest obtained from reference TRBV28 and TRBJ1-3, is as follows: DVKVTQSSRYLVKRTGEKVFLECVQDMDHENMFWYRQDPGLGLRLIYFSYDVKMKEKGDIPEGYSVSREKKERFSLILESASTNQTSMYLCASSLVGLGNTIYFGEGSWLTVV.

This clonotype was observed many times. The chain links TRBV12-3 or TRBV12-4 to TRBJ1-1; perhaps TRBD1 as D (6 bases). The V gene lost 5 bases and the J gene lost 3 bases, with 13 bases spanning the gap. The CDR3 runs to 14 residues. The CDR3 DNA reads as TGTGCCAGCAGTCCGCAGGGGAGGCACACTGAAGCTTTCTTT. Translating it yields CASSPQGRHTEAFF.

The rearrangement uses TRBV20-1 and TRBJ1-5, with D hard to call. V lost 6 bases to trimming and J lost 0 bases, with 15 bases between them. The CDR3 runs 15 residues. Germline CDR1 and CDR2: DFQATT and SNEGSKA (reference sequence). CDR3 sequence: CSAITVGYSNQPQHF. CDR3 nucleotide sequence: TGCAGTGCCATCACAGTGGGATATAGCAATCAGCCCCAGCATTTT.

This clonotype was recorded at least ten times. This rearrangement joins TRBV6-1 to TRBJ1-6; TRBD1 might be the D (5 bases). The V end lost 5 bases, the J end lost 7 bases, and 12 bases lay between the germline ends. Germline CDR1 MNHNS, CDR2 SASEGT. This CDR3 comprises 14 residues. The CDR3 DNA is TGTGCCAGCAGTAACCGGGACGGCAATTCACCCCTCCACTTT. It yields the protein CASSNRDGNSPLHF.

This clonotype was recorded many times. The gene calls are TRBV12-3 or TRBV12-4 and TRBJ1-5; possible D gene TRBD1, 5 bases. V was pared by 5 bases and J by 7 bases, with 21 bases between. The CDR3 is made up of 16 amino acids. The CDR3 DNA reads TGTGCCAGCAGTGAATCTCAGGTCGGGGCAAGACAGCCCCAGCATTTT. It translates to CASSESQVGARQPQHF.